This is a list of T cell receptor beta chains from one sample in a study of T cell responses to AZD1222 COVID-19 vaccine. Libraries were prepared by immunoSEQ multiplex PCR; TCRdb keeps only in-frame clonotypes and omits some of them. The sample carries some 130,000 clones, about nine tenths recorded once. Sequenced material: peripheral blood, taken on day 0 of AZD1222 vaccination. The source is an adult in good health. CDR3s include the opening cysteine and the closing phenylalanine or tryptophan. Each record gives: V gene, D gene, J gene, clone size, CDR3 DNA, CDR3 protein. D genes are given only for firm matches. The size field is filled for only some rows; it gives once, few, many or a size class.

v_gene: TRBV11-2; d_gene: TRBD1; j_gene: TRBJ1-2; abundance: once; CDR3nt: TGTGCCAGCAGCTTCTTACAGGGGGTGGACTATGGCTACACCTTC; CDR3aa: CASSFLQGVDYGYTF
v_gene: TRBV4-2; d_gene: TRBD2; j_gene: TRBJ2-1; abundance: -; CDR3nt: TGTGCCAGCAGCCAAACGTCTAGCGGGGGGCCTTACAATGAGCAGTTCTTC; CDR3aa: CASSQTSSGGPYNEQFF
v_gene: TRBV9; d_gene: TRBD1; j_gene: TRBJ2-7; abundance: -; CDR3nt: TGTGCCAGCAGCGTAGCTTTGACAGGGGCCTACGAGCAGTACTTC; CDR3aa: CASSVALTGAYEQYF
v_gene: TRBV28; d_gene: -; j_gene: TRBJ2-7; abundance: -; CDR3nt: TGTGCCAGCAGATCCTCAAACGAGCAGTACTTC; CDR3aa: CASRSSNEQYF
v_gene: TRBV30; d_gene: -; j_gene: TRBJ2-7; abundance: -; CDR3nt: TGTGCCTGGAGTGTACGTGGGGACGACGAGCAGTACTTC; CDR3aa: CAWSVRGDDEQYF
v_gene: TRBV5-6; d_gene: -; j_gene: TRBJ1-2; abundance: -; CDR3nt: TGTGCCAGCAGCCCGGGACCCTATGGCTACACCTTC; CDR3aa: CASSPGPYGYTF
v_gene: TRBV13; d_gene: TRBD1; j_gene: TRBJ2-3; abundance: -; CDR3nt: TGTGCCAGCGTGCAGTGGACAGGTCCCAGCACAGATACGCAGTATTTT; CDR3aa: CASVQWTGPSTDTQYF
v_gene: TRBV6-2/TRBV6-3; d_gene: TRBD1; j_gene: TRBJ1-1; abundance: -; CDR3nt: TGTGCCAGCAGTTACCAGGGGGCCGGCACTGAAGCTTTCTTT; CDR3aa: CASSYQGAGTEAFF
v_gene: TRBV11-1; d_gene: TRBD2; j_gene: TRBJ2-5; abundance: once; CDR3nt: TGTGCCAGCAGCCCAGGACTAGCCCGGGAGACCCAGTACTTC; CDR3aa: CASSPGLARETQYF
v_gene: TRBV5-6; d_gene: -; j_gene: TRBJ2-1; abundance: -; CDR3nt: TGTGCCAGCAGCCGGGGGCCTCAGGATGAGCAGTTCTTC; CDR3aa: CASSRGPQDEQFF
v_gene: TRBV28; d_gene: TRBD1; j_gene: TRBJ2-1; abundance: -; CDR3nt: TGTGCCAGCAAAGAGACAGGGGGCGTGGACAATGAGCAGTTCTTC; CDR3aa: CASKETGGVDNEQFF
v_gene: TRBV7-9; d_gene: -; j_gene: TRBJ1-5; abundance: once; CDR3nt: TGTGCCAGCAGCTCCTCGGGATCCCGGGGAGATCAGCCCCAGCATTTT; CDR3aa: CASSSSGSRGDQPQHF
v_gene: TRBV27; d_gene: TRBD1; j_gene: TRBJ2-7; abundance: -; CDR3nt: TGTGCCAGCAGTTTACAGGGACAGGGCTCCTACGAGCAGTACTTC; CDR3aa: CASSLQGQGSYEQYF
v_gene: TRBV7-8; d_gene: TRBD2; j_gene: TRBJ2-7; abundance: -; CDR3nt: TGTGCCAGCAGCTTAGCGGGGGGGTCCGAGCAGTACTTC; CDR3aa: CASSLAGGSEQYF
v_gene: TRBV9; d_gene: TRBD2; j_gene: TRBJ2-2; abundance: -; CDR3nt: TGTGCCAGCAGCGCCGGGACTAGCGGGGGGGCCAGGGTCACCGGGGAGCTGTTTTTT; CDR3aa: CASSAGTSGGARVTGELFF
v_gene: TRBV10-3; d_gene: -; j_gene: TRBJ1-1; abundance: -; CDR3nt: TGTGCCATCGGACGGATAGACACAAGCGGTGAAGCTTTCTTT; CDR3aa: CAIGRIDTSGEAFF
v_gene: TRBV6-2/TRBV6-3; d_gene: -; j_gene: TRBJ1-2; abundance: -; CDR3nt: TGTGCCAGCAGTTACCCCGGGACGTCCGACGGCTACACCTTC; CDR3aa: CASSYPGTSDGYTF
v_gene: TRBV6-5; d_gene: -; j_gene: TRBJ2-3; abundance: few; CDR3nt: TGTGCCAGCAGTTACGGGGATACGCAGTATTTT; CDR3aa: CASSYGDTQYF
v_gene: TRBV18; d_gene: -; j_gene: TRBJ1-5; abundance: -; CDR3nt: TGTGCCAGCTCACCGAACCCGGACAGACCTCAGCCCCAGCATTTT; CDR3aa: CASSPNPDRPQPQHF
v_gene: TRBV6-2/TRBV6-3; d_gene: -; j_gene: TRBJ1-5; abundance: -; CDR3nt: TGTGCCAGCAGTTCGAATCAGCCCCAGCATTTT; CDR3aa: CASSSNQPQHF
v_gene: TRBV21-1; d_gene: -; j_gene: TRBJ2-3; abundance: -; CDR3nt: TGTGCCAGCCCTCCGGGGACAGGGGAAACAGATACGCAGTATTTT; CDR3aa: CASPPGTGETDTQYF
v_gene: TRBV19; d_gene: TRBD1; j_gene: TRBJ1-2; abundance: -; CDR3nt: TGTGCCAGTAGCGCGGCCCCGGGACAGTATGGCTACACCTTC; CDR3aa: CASSAAPGQYGYTF
v_gene: TRBV9; d_gene: TRBD2; j_gene: TRBJ2-6; abundance: -; CDR3nt: TGTGCCAGCAGCCCACTAGCGGGGGTTCTGCGGGCCAACGTCCTGACTTTC; CDR3aa: CASSPLAGVLRANVLTF
v_gene: TRBV5-1; d_gene: -; j_gene: TRBJ1-1; abundance: few; CDR3nt: TGCGCCAGCAGCTTCAGTCTGGGGACCCTCAGCGGGAACACTGAAGCTTTCTTT; CDR3aa: CASSFSLGTLSGNTEAFF
v_gene: TRBV7-9; d_gene: -; j_gene: TRBJ1-1; abundance: -; CDR3nt: TGTGCCAGCAGCTTAGGGGGGAATGAAGCTTTCTTT; CDR3aa: CASSLGGNEAFF
v_gene: TRBV4-3; d_gene: -; j_gene: TRBJ2-2; abundance: -; CDR3nt: TGCGCCAGCAGCCAAAACCGTGGCCGAGCCACCGGGGAGCTGTTTTTT; CDR3aa: CASSQNRGRATGELFF
v_gene: TRBV6-2/TRBV6-3; d_gene: -; j_gene: TRBJ1-5; abundance: -; CDR3nt: TGTGCCGGCAGTTACAGAAATAGCAATCAGCCCCAGCATTTT; CDR3aa: CAGSYRNSNQPQHF
v_gene: TRBV5-1; d_gene: TRBD1; j_gene: TRBJ2-2; abundance: -; CDR3nt: TGCGCCAGCGGCACTTCAGGGGGTCCTAACACCGGGGAGCTGTTTTTT; CDR3aa: CASGTSGGPNTGELFF
v_gene: TRBV18; d_gene: -; j_gene: TRBJ2-5; abundance: -; CDR3nt: TGTGCCAGCTCACCACGACGGGGCCGGGGCCAAGAGACCCAGTACTTC; CDR3aa: CASSPRRGRGQETQYF
v_gene: TRBV5-6; d_gene: -; j_gene: TRBJ1-4; abundance: -; CDR3nt: TGTGCCAGCAGCCGAGGGCAGGGAGCGTTGTATGAAAAACTGTTTTTT; CDR3aa: CASSRGQGALYEKLFF
v_gene: TRBV7-6; d_gene: -; j_gene: TRBJ2-1; abundance: -; CDR3nt: TGTGCCAGCAGCTTAGTAGGGGGGGCCTACAATGAGCAGTTCTTC; CDR3aa: CASSLVGGAYNEQFF
v_gene: TRBV19; d_gene: -; j_gene: TRBJ1-2; abundance: -; CDR3nt: TGTGCCAGTAGTATCCCGAGGACCTTATATGGCTACACCTTC; CDR3aa: CASSIPRTLYGYTF
v_gene: TRBV27; d_gene: -; j_gene: TRBJ1-5; abundance: -; CDR3nt: TGTGCCAGCAGTTTCCGGCGTGGCTTCGGACAGCCCCAGCATTTT; CDR3aa: CASSFRRGFGQPQHF
v_gene: TRBV3-1/TRBV3-2; d_gene: TRBD2; j_gene: TRBJ2-5; abundance: -; CDR3nt: TGTGCCAGCAGCCGGCCGGGACTAGCATGGGAGACCCAGTACTTC; CDR3aa: CASSRPGLAWETQYF
v_gene: TRBV19; d_gene: TRBD1; j_gene: TRBJ1-2; abundance: -; CDR3nt: TGTGCCAGTAGTGGTGACAGGGACTATGGCTACACCTTC; CDR3aa: CASSGDRDYGYTF
v_gene: TRBV6-5; d_gene: -; j_gene: TRBJ1-1; abundance: -; CDR3nt: TGTGCCAGCAGGAACTCCGTTACAGGGTCCACTGAAGCTTTCTTT; CDR3aa: CASRNSVTGSTEAFF
v_gene: TRBV30; d_gene: TRBD1; j_gene: TRBJ1-3; abundance: -; CDR3nt: TGTGCCTGGAGTCTAGGACAGGGGGCATCTGGAAACACCATATATTTT; CDR3aa: CAWSLGQGASGNTIYF
v_gene: TRBV28; d_gene: -; j_gene: TRBJ1-6; abundance: -; CDR3nt: TGTGCCAGCAGTTTGATTGGTGTCGTGGTGGATAATTCACCCCTCCACTTT; CDR3aa: CASSLIGVVVDNSPLHF
v_gene: TRBV7-9; d_gene: TRBD1; j_gene: TRBJ2-2; abundance: -; CDR3nt: TGTGCCAGCAGCTTATGGACAGGGGGCCGGTACACCGGGGAGCTGTTTTTT; CDR3aa: CASSLWTGGRYTGELFF
v_gene: TRBV18; d_gene: -; j_gene: TRBJ1-3; abundance: -; CDR3nt: TGTGCCAGCTCACCAGCCACCTTGGACACCATATATTTT; CDR3aa: CASSPATLDTIYF
v_gene: TRBV18; d_gene: -; j_gene: TRBJ1-5; abundance: -; CDR3nt: TGTGCCAGCTCACCACCCGGGACTCCCCGGGCCCAGCATTTT; CDR3aa: CASSPPGTPRAQHF
v_gene: TRBV7-9; d_gene: -; j_gene: TRBJ2-1; abundance: -; CDR3nt: TGTGCCAGCAGCCTGTTAGTGGTTGAGCAGTTCTTC; CDR3aa: CASSLLVVEQFF
v_gene: TRBV19; d_gene: TRBD1; j_gene: TRBJ1-5; abundance: -; CDR3nt: TGTGCCAGTATCAGGGGGAATAGCAATCAGCCCCAGCATTTT; CDR3aa: CASIRGNSNQPQHF
v_gene: TRBV9; d_gene: -; j_gene: TRBJ1-5; abundance: -; CDR3nt: TGTGCCAGCAGCGTAGGGGGAGGTCAGCCCCAGCATTTT; CDR3aa: CASSVGGGQPQHF
v_gene: TRBV5-1; d_gene: TRBD2; j_gene: TRBJ2-7; abundance: once; CDR3nt: TGCGCCAGCAGCTTCGGGGGGTCTAACTCCTACGAGCAGTACTTC; CDR3aa: CASSFGGSNSYEQYF
v_gene: TRBV24-1; d_gene: -; j_gene: TRBJ2-2; abundance: -; CDR3nt: TGTGCCACCAGTGATTTGCCCTGGAGGACGAACACCGGGGAGCTGTTTTTT; CDR3aa: CATSDLPWRTNTGELFF
v_gene: TRBV7-3; d_gene: -; j_gene: TRBJ2-2; abundance: few; CDR3nt: TGTGCCAGCACACCAACGAACACCGGGGAGCTGTTTTTT; CDR3aa: CASTPTNTGELFF
v_gene: TRBV21-1; d_gene: -; j_gene: TRBJ2-5; abundance: few; CDR3nt: TGTGCCAGCAGCTTCAGCGGAGACCTCGGGACCGTAGAGACCCAGTACTTC; CDR3aa: CASSFSGDLGTVETQYF